Listed here is a single T cell receptor beta chain. These data are taken from a study of blood T cell repertoires in COVID-19. Methods used by the authors: Amplification of reference gene primers provided the estimated nucleated cell counts. Sequenced by immunoSEQ multiplex PCR; TCRdb stores in-frame clones only, minus some. V, J and clone size were drawn from that table, and D and trimming were deduced from the DNA. The sample carries about 320,000 clones, roughly nine tenths recorded once. Germline-derived CDR1 and CDR2 are SGHDN and FVKESK. The CDR3 totals 15 residues. V was cut by 4 bases and J by 6 bases, with 17 bases left in between.

Sequencing used PBMCs or T cells enriched from blood (not recorded which). This chain connects TRBV14 to TRBJ2-3; D may be TRBD1 (5 bases). The origin of this receptor is a man in his 60s who had recovered from COVID-19. DNA of the CDR3: TGTGCCAGCAGCCCCTGGGGCCCCTTAGTGGATACGCAGTATTTT. This translates into CASSPWGPLVDTQYF.